This T cell receptor (beta chain) derives from a study of CD8 T cells in ankylosing spondylitis. After removal of 2 bases from V and 0 bases from J, the junction contained 1 base not matched to a gene. Germline loops: CDR1 MRHNA, CDR2 SNTAGT. There are 15 residues in the CDR3. TCRdb used MiXCR to reprocess the 5' RACE reads, holding one entry per CDR3 protein. The sample records 36,000 or so distinct CDR3 sequences, around an eighth being singletons. This clonotype was seen more than once but under ten times. The sample was synovial fluid, either unsorted or a sorted T cell fraction (not recorded which). The source is a male donor with ankylosing spondylitis. V is TRBV6-4 and J is TRBJ2-1, with 7 bases that match TRBD1. The CDR3 reads CASSDRDSSYNEQFF. CDR3 coding DNA: TGTGCCAGCAGTGACCGGGACAGCTCCTACAATGAGCAGTTCTTC.